Sequencing of this TCR beta chain was carried out in a study of long-term antiretroviral therapy in people with HIV. Study-level background: Specimens dating back about a decade before the 2015 immediate-ART recommendation are the oldest included.

On this clone itself: Its antigen is still unknown.

The germline V gene has CDR1 SSHAT and CDR2 FNYEAQ (reference sequence). The length of the CDR3 is 18 residues. After removal of 2 bases from V and 4 bases from J, the junction contained 8 bases not matched to a gene. Study results and caveats: Although diversity increased after ART, it remained lower than in transplant donor controls. At every time point, clones expanded before ART dominated the repertoire.

Sequencing used immunoSEQ v3.0 at survey level. The sequencing target was about 35,000-50,000 T-cell genomes per sample. Method: immunoSEQ multiplex PCR; TCRdb's copy keeps in-frame clones and lacks some. Of 23,000 or so clones listed, roughly 79% are singletons. The gene calls are TRBV7-7 and TRBJ2-2, with TRBD2 identical over 12 bases. The material sequenced was unsorted PBMCs, taken 2.1 years after starting antiretroviral therapy. The sequence was collected from a man aged 25 to 45 with HIV. The DNA of the CDR3 is TGTGCCAGCAGCTTATTTCCCCTAGCGGGGGGGAGCACCGGGGAGCTGTTTTTT. It translates to CASSLFPLAGGSTGELFF.